Listed here are 16 T cell receptor beta chains from one sample, sequenced in a study of blood T cell repertoires in COVID-19. Clones were read by immunoSEQ multiplex PCR, and TCRdb kept only the in-frame ones, dropping some. The sample shows 45,000 to 55,000 clones, about 90% of them seen only once. Input material: peripheral blood. The receptor set was obtained from a man older than 75 with acute or convalescent COVID-19.

The chain has TRBV7-6 and TRBJ2-1; possibly TRBD2 for D (6 bases). V was pared by 4 bases and J by 6 bases, with 16 bases between. Looked up from germline, CDR1 is SGHVS and CDR2 is FNYEAQ. This CDR3 contains 15 residues. The chain's CDR3 is CASSSLGGGGNEQFF. The CDR3 bases are TGTGCCAGCAGCTCCCTGGGGGGAGGAGGCAATGAGCAGTTCTTC. Drawing the rest from reference TRBV7-6 and TRBJ2-1, the complete variable domain is GAGVSQSPRYKVTKRGQDVALRCDPISGHVSLYWYRQALGQGPEFLTYFNYEAQQDKSGLPNDRFSAERPEGSISTLTIQRTEQRDSAMYRCASSSLGGGGNEQFFGPGTRLTVL.

The V and J genes are TRBV7-8 and TRBJ2-5; TRBD1 is a possible D gene (5 bases). Trimming pared 4 bases from V and 9 bases from J, leaving 12 bases between. Germline V gene data show CDR1 as SGHVS and CDR2 as FQNEAQ. The CDR3 is made up of 12 amino acids. In DNA form, the CDR3 reads TGTGCCAGCAGCTCCCAGGGTCTACCCCAGTACTTC. Residues: CASSSQGLPQYF.

The rearrangement uses TRBV5-1 and TRBJ1-2; TRBD1 aligns across 10 bases. The ends lost 2 bases at V and 5 bases at J; junction bases unmatched: 3. Germline CDR1 and CDR2: SGHRS and YFSETQ. CDR3 size: 14 residues. CDR3 residues: CASSFSGQGYGYTF. DNA of the CDR3: TGCGCCAGCAGCTTCTCGGGACAGGGGTATGGCTACACCTTC.

The V call is TRBV30, the J call TRBJ2-1; 7 bases agree with TRBD1. V gave up 6 bases and J gave up 8 bases; unmatched junction bases: 10. Germline CDR1 and CDR2: GTSNPN and SVGIG (reference sequence). The CDR3 contains 13 residues. The DNA of the CDR3 is TGTGCCTGCCGGGACAGAGGAGTCGATGAGCAGTTCTTC. Protein sequence: CACRDRGVDEQFF.

The rearrangement uses TRBV20-1 and TRBJ2-7, with D possibly TRBD1 on 6 matching bases. The length of the CDR3 is 13 residues. With 3 bases removed from V and 4 bases from J, the gap between germline ends came to 13 bases. CDR1 is DFQATT and CDR2 is SNEGSKA in the germline V gene (reference sequence). The CDR3 loop is CSASGYRVYEQYF. CDR3 DNA: TGCAGTGCTAGTGGGTACAGGGTGTACGAGCAGTACTTC.

The chain links TRBV28 to TRBJ1-6; 9 nucleotides match TRBD1. The CDR3 is 13 amino acids. With V trimmed by 6 bases and J by 6 bases, 0 bases remained unmatched. The germline V gene has CDR1 MDHEN and CDR2 SYDVKM. The chain's CDR3 is CASRGQGNSPLHF. The CDR3 DNA reads as TGTGCCAGCAGGGGACAGGGTAATTCACCCCTCCACTTT.

The rearrangement joins TRBV5-4 to TRBJ1-2; D possibly corresponds to TRBD1 (6 bases). This CDR3 contains 13 residues. Germline V gene data show CDR1 as SGHNT and CDR2 as YYREEE (reference sequence). Trimming pared 5 bases from V and 6 bases from J, leaving 14 bases between. The CDR3 DNA sequence: TGTGCCAGCAGTCTTCAGGGGATAGATGGCTACACCTTC. Its translation is CASSLQGIDGYTF.

This clone appeared once. V and J are TRBV3-1 (or the pseudogene TRBV3-2) and TRBJ1-5, with D possibly matching TRBD1 (5 bases). The CDR3 contains 13 residues. Germline CDR1 reads LGHDT; CDR2 reads YNNKEL (reference sequence). The ends were cut back, 4 bases at V and 6 bases at J, with 10 bases in the middle. CDR3 loop: CASSPPQGQPQHF. CDR3 nucleotides: TGTGCCAGCAGCCCCCCCCAGGGTCAGCCCCAGCATTTT.

J is TRBJ1-2 and V is TRBV7-2; D possibly corresponds to TRBD1 (6 bases). The V end was cut by 5 bases, the J end by 7 bases, with 20 bases between. The germline gives CDR1 SGHTA, CDR2 FQGNSA. This CDR3 comprises 15 residues. CDR3 protein: CASSPQGQGVGGYTF. The CDR3 DNA follows: TGTGCCAGCAGCCCACAGGGTCAGGGTGTAGGTGGCTACACCTTC.

The gene calls are TRBV29-1 and TRBJ2-7; 8 bases match TRBD2. J lost 2 bases, V lost 4 bases, and 4 bases had no gene match. The CDR3 contains 13 residues. CDR1 and CDR2 from the germline V gene are SQVTM and ANQGSEA. CDR3 DNA sequence: TGCAGCGTTGGTAAGACTAGCGCCTACGAGCAGTACTTC. As protein: CSVGKTSAYEQYF.

This chain connects TRBV5-1 to TRBJ1-1, with TRBD1 matching over 11 bases. V gave up 0 bases and J gave up 4 bases; unmatched junction bases: 5. In germline, CDR1 is SGHRS, CDR2 YFSETQ. The CDR3 covers 16 residues. CDR3 sequence (DNA): TGCGCCAGCAGCTTGGCACGGACAGGGGGCGTCACTGAAGCTTTCTTT. Its translation is CASSLARTGGVTEAFF.

The V and J genes are TRBV7-2 and TRBJ1-3; D not resolved. Trimming pared 6 bases from V and 0 bases from J, leaving 6 bases between. The CDR3 loop spans 13 amino acids. The germline CDR1 and CDR2 sequences are SGHTA and FQGNSA. CDR3 protein: CASSSSSGNTIYF. CDR3 sequence (DNA): TGTGCCAGCAGTTCGAGCTCTGGAAACACCATATATTTT.

V usage is TRBV18 and J usage is TRBJ1-3, with D unresolved. V dropped 2 bases and J dropped 0 bases, with 14 bases sitting between them. This CDR3 is built from 17 residues. CDR1 is KGHSH and CDR2 is LQKENI in the germline V gene. For the CDR3, the DNA is TGTGCCAGCTCACCAAACCGAGCGGCCCTCTCTGGAAACACCATATATTTT. It is translated as CASSPNRAALSGNTIYF.

This clone appeared a few times. The chain links TRBV9 to TRBJ1-1; 8 bases are shared with TRBD1. Trimming cost V 4 bases and J 0 bases; bases outside gene matches: 5. This CDR3 is built from 15 residues. Germline CDR1 SGDLS, CDR2 YYNGEE. The CDR3 is CASSSGDRMNTEAFF. The DNA for the CDR3 is TGTGCCAGCAGCTCCGGGGACAGGATGAACACTGAAGCTTTCTTT.

This chain uses TRBV18 with TRBJ1-5, with 10 bases that match TRBD1. Germline CDR1 reads KGHSH; CDR2 reads LQKENI. V dropped 3 bases and J dropped 7; count of bases not matched to a gene: 3. This CDR3 comprises 14 residues. CDR3 nucleotides: TGTGCCAGCTCACCGGGACAGGGGAACCAGCCCCAGCATTTT. Its translation: CASSPGQGNQPQHF. The whole variable domain, remainder taken from reference TRBV18 and TRBJ1-5, is NAGVMQNPRHLVRRRGQEARLRCSPMKGHSHVYWYRQLPEEGLKFMVYLQKENIIDESGMPKERFSAEFPKEGPSILRIQQVVRGDSAAYFCASSPGQGNQPQHFGDGTRLSIL.

The chain joins TRBV11-2 to TRBJ2-3, with TRBD2 as a possible D gene (6 bases). The CDR3 is 13 amino acids. The V gene lost 2 bases and the J gene lost 4 bases, with 7 bases spanning the gap. Germline CDR1 SGHAT, CDR2 FQNNGV. CDR3 nucleotide sequence: TGTGCCAGCAGCTTACCGGGGGCAGATACGCAGTATTTT. It yields the protein CASSLPGADTQYF. Full variable domain (remainder filled in from reference TRBV11-2 and TRBJ2-3): EAGVAQSPRYKIIEKRQSVAFWCNPISGHATLYWYQQILGQGPKLLIQFQNNGVVDDSQLPKDRFSAERLKGVDSTLKIQPAKLEDSAVYLCASSLPGADTQYFGPGTRLTVL.